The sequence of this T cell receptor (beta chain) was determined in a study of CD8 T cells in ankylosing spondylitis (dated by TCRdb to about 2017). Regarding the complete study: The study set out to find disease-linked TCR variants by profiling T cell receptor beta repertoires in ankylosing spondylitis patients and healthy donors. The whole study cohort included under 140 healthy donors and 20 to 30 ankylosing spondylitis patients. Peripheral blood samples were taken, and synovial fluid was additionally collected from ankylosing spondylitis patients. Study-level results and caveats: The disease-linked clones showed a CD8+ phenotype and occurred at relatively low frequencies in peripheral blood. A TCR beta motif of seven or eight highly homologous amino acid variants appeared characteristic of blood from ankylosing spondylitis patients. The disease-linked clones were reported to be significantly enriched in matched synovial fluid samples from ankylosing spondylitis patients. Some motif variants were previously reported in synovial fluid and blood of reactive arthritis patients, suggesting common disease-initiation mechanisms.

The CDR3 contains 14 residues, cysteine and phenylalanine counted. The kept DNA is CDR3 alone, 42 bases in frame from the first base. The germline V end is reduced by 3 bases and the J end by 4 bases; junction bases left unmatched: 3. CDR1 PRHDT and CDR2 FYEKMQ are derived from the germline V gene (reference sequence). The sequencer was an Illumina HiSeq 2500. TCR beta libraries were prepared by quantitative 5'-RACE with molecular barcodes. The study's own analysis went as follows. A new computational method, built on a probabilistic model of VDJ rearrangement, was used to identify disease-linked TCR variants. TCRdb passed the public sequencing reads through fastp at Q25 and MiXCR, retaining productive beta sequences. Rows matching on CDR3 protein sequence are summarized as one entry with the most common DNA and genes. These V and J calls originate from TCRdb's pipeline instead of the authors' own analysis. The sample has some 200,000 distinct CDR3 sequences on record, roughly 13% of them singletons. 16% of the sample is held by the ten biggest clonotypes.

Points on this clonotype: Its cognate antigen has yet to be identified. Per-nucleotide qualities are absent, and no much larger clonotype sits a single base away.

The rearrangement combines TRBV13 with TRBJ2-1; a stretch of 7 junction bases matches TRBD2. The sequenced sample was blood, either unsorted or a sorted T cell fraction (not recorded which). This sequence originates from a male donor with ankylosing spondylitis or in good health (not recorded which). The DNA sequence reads TGTGCCAGCAGCTTCGAGCGGGGTTACAATGAGCAGTTCTTC. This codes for CASSFERGYNEQFF.